This T cell receptor (beta chain) was recorded in a study of cytomegalovirus exposure and HLA in healthy donors. Overall study findings and caveats: The authors confirmed in vitro that three CMV-associated chains were specific for CMV antigens.

J gave up 5 bases and V 3 bases, and 10 bases lay outside the gene matches. The CDR3 has 17 residues. Germline V gene lookup returns CDR1 ENHRY and CDR2 SYGVKD. PCR used 60 Vbeta primers and 13 Jbeta primers. Using immunoSEQ multiplex PCR, the repertoire was profiled, and TCRdb retains in-frame clones only, with some absent. Of 100,000 or so clones listed, around 74% are singletons. As concerns this clone: Its antigen is currently unknown.

The TCR originated in a middle-aged woman in good health and CMV-seropositive. V usage is TRBV10-3 and J usage is TRBJ1-5, with 10 bases identical to TRBD1. Sequencing input: PBMCs. CDR3 coding DNA: TGTGCCATCAGTGATCCCCGGGACAGGGGATTCGATCAGCCCCAGCATTTT. It codes for CAISDPRDRGFDQPQHF.